The rows below give T cell receptor beta chains drawn from one sample of a study of long-term antiretroviral therapy in people with HIV. The repertoire was sequenced with immunoSEQ multiplex PCR; TCRdb's copy has only in-frame clones and lacks some. The data contain 7,300 or so clones, about 76% of them seen just once; the ten biggest clones take up 16%. The starting material was unsorted PBMCs, obtained approximately 0.9 years before starting antiretroviral therapy. The source is a man in his forties or fifties with HIV. Each CDR3 is given with its conserved first and last residue. A D gene is named only where the DNA matches it firmly.

V gene	D gene	CDR3 protein
TRBV4-3	TRBD2	CASSQDGGAAKNIQYF
TRBV10-2	-	CASTEGGGSYEQYF
TRBV5-5	TRBD2	CASSLGGGYSYEQYF
TRBV6-6	TRBD2	CASSETSGGLRELFF
TRBV19	TRBD1	CASSATGGAGGELFF
TRBV29-1	-	CSVEAAGYEQFF
TRBV25-1	-	CASRRVGGHTEAFF
TRBV10-2	-	CASSEQSPINNSPLHF
TRBV19	-	CASSTSWDYSNQPQHF
TRBV28	-	CASSLSQGSYEQYF
TRBV7-6	-	CASSPQATTGNTIYF
TRBV5-1	-	CASRREPGYEQYF
TRBV30	-	CAWSVQGGQPQHF
TRBV25-1	TRBD1	CASSDLRGQGFHEQYF
TRBV5-1	-	CASRYAGTLSLGHLISGELFF
TRBV9	TRBD2	CASSVRGGEGNEQFF
TRBV5-1	TRBD1	CASSSTGGGTEAFF
TRBV18	-	CASSPRGGAEGEQFF
TRBV30	-	CAWSVQVNTEAFF
TRBV5-4	-	CASSLNRVGYGYTF
TRBV5-1	-	CASSLDFPPFMNTEAFF
TRBV5-4	-	CASSLRSPDTQYF
TRBV5-1	-	CASSWGIKQGITEAFF
TRBV5-1	-	CASSLILRLKQTDTQYF
TRBV30	-	CAWSVTTGTNEKLFF
TRBV6-5	-	CASSWAPMGYEQYF
TRBV29-1	-	CSVELGVNQPQHF
TRBV6-5	-	CASSYQGANYGYTF
TRBV25-1	-	CAVGPSGGNSYEQYF
TRBV7-9	-	CASSPGGSGNTIYF